This T cell receptor beta chain was identified during a study of blood T cell repertoires in COVID-19. Study as a whole: Sources were T cells, B-cell-depleted T cells, or PBMCs; the material itself was cDNA or gDNA.

The trim removed 6 bases at V and 0 bases at J, leaving 6 bases unmatched. From germline, CDR1 is MNHEY and CDR2 SVGAGI. The CDR3 is 15 residues long. Followed longitudinally, the Seattle patients had been enrolled during active infection. This table comes from immunoSEQ multiplex PCR, and its TCRdb copy is limited to in-frame clones, with some not included. The data show approximately 300,000 clones, roughly 86% seen once. This chain joins TRBV6-5 and TRBJ2-7, with 9 bases that match TRBD1. The sequence derives from a woman aged 30 to 39 with COVID-19, enrolled during active disease. Sequenced input: peripheral blood. This CDR3 reads CASRSGTGSSYEQYF. DNA for the CDR3: TGTGCCAGCAGATCCGGGACAGGGAGCTCCTACGAGCAGTACTTC.